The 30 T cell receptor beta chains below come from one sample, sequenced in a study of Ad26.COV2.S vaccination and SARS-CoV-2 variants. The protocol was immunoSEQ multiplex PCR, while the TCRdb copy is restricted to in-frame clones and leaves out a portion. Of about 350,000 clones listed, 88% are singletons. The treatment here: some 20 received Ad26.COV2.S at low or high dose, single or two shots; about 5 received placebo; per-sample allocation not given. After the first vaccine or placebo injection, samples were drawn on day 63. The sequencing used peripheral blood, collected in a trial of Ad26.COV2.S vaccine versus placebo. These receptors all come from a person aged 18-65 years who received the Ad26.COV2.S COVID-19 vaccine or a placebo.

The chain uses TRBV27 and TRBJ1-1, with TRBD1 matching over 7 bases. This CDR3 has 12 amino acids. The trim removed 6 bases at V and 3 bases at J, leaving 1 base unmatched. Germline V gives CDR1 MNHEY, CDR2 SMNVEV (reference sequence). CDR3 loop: CASRQGYTEAFF. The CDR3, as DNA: TGTGCCAGCAGACAGGGGTACACTGAAGCTTTCTTT.

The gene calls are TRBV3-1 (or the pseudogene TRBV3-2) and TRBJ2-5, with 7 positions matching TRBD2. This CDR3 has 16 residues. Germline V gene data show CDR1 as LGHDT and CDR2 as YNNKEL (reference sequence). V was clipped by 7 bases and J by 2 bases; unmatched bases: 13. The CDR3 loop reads CASNLFRASGQETQYF. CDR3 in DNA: TGTGCCAGCAACCTCTTCCGCGCTAGCGGACAAGAGACCCAGTACTTC.

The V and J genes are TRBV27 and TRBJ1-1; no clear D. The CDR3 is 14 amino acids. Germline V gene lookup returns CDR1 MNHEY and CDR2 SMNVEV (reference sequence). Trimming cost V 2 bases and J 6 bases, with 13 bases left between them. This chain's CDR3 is CASSLKGGWAEAFF. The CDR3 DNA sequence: TGTGCCAGCAGTTTAAAGGGTGGTTGGGCTGAAGCTTTCTTT.

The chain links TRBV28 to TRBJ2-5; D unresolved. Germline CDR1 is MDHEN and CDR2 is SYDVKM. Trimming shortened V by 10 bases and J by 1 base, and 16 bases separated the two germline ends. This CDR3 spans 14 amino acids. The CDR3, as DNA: TGTGCCACCTCGAAGGGCTTCTTCCAAGAGACCCAGTACTTC. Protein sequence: CATSKGFFQETQYF.

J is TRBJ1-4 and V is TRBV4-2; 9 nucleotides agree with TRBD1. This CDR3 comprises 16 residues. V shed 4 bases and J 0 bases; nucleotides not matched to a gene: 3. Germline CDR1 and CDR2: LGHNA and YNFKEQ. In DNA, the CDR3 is TGTGCCAGCAGCCTCGGGACAGGGTCAACTAATGAAAAACTGTTTTTT. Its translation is CASSLGTGSTNEKLFF.

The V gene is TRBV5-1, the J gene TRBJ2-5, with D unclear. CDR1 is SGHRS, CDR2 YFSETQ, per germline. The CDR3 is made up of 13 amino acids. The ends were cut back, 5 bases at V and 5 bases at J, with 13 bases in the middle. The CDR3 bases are TGCGCCAGCAGTCCGGGTTCAACGGAGACCCAGTACTTC. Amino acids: CASSPGSTETQYF. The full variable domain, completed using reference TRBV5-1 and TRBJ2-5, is KAGVTQTPRYLIKTRGQQVTLSCSPISGHRSVSWYQQTPGQGLQFLFEYFSETQRNKGNFPGRFSGRQFSNSRSEMNVSTLELGDSALYLCASSPGSTETQYFGPGTRLLVL.

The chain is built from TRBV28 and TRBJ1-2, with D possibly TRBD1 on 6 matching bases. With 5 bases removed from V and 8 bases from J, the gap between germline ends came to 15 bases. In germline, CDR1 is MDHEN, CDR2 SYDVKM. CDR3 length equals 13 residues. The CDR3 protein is CASSSRDITGYTF. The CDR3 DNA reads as TGTGCCAGCAGTAGCCGGGACATTACGGGCTACACCTTC.

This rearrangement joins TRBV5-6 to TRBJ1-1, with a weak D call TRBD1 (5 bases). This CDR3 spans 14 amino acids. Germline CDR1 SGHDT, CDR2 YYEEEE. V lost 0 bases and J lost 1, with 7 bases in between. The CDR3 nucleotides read TGTGCCAGCAGCTTGGCCGGGGGGAACACTGAAGCTTTCTTT. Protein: CASSLAGGNTEAFF.

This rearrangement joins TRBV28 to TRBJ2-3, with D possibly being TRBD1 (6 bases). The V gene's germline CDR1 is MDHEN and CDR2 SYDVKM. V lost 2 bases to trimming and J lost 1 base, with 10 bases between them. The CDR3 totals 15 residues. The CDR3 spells CASSLEGEGTDTQYF. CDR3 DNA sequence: TGTGCCAGCAGTTTAGAGGGGGAAGGCACAGATACGCAGTATTTT.

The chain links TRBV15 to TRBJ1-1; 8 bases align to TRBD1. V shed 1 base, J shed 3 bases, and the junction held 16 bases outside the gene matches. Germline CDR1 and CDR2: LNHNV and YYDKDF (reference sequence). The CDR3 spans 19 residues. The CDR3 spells CATSRGPIQGAREDTEAFF. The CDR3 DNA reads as TGTGCCACCAGCAGAGGGCCAATCCAGGGGGCGAGGGAGGACACTGAAGCTTTCTTT.

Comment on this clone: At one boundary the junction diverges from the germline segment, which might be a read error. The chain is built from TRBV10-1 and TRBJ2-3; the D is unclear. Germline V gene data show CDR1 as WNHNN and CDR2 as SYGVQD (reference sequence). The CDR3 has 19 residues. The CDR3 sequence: CASSDAKTSSILSTNTQYF. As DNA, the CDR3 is TGCGCCAGCAGTGATGCCAAGACCTCTTCTATCCTTAGCACAAATACGCAGTATTTT.

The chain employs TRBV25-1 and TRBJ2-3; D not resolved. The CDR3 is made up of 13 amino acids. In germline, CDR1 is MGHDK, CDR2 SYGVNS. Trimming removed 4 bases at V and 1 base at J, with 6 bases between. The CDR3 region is CASSVAGTDTQYF. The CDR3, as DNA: TGTGCCAGCAGTGTGGCAGGCACAGATACGCAGTATTTT.

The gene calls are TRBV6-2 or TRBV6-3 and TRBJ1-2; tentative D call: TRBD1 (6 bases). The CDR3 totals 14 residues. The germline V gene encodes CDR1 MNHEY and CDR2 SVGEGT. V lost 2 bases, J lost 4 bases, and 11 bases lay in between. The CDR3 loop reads CASSYTGTIYGYTF. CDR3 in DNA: TGTGCCAGCAGTTACACAGGGACAATCTATGGCTACACCTTC.

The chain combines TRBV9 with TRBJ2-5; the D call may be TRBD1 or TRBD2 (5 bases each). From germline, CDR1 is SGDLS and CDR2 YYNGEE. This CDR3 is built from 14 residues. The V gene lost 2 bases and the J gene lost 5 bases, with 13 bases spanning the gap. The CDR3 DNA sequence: TGTGCCAGCAGCGTCCGGGACGTTGGGGAGACCCAGTACTTC. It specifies CASSVRDVGETQYF.

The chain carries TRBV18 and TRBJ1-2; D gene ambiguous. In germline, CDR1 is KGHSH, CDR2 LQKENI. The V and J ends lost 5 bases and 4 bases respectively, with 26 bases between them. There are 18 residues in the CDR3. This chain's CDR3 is CASSFKTIPIRDLYGYTF. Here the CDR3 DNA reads TGTGCCAGCTCATTTAAAACTATCCCGATCCGGGATCTCTATGGCTACACCTTC.

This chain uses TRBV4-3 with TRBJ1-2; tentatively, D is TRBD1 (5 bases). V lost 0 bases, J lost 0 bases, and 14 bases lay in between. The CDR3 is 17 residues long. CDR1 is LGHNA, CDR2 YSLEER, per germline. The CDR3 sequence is CASSQEGLREANYGYTF. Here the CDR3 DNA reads TGCGCCAGCAGCCAAGAGGGGCTGAGGGAAGCTAACTATGGCTACACCTTC.

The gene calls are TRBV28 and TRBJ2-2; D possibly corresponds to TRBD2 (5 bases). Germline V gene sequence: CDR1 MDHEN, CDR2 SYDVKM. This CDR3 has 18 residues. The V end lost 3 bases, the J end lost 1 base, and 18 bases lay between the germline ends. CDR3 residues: CASSFPPTAALNTGELFF. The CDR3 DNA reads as TGTGCCAGCAGTTTTCCCCCTACAGCGGCATTGAACACCGGGGAGCTGTTTTTT.

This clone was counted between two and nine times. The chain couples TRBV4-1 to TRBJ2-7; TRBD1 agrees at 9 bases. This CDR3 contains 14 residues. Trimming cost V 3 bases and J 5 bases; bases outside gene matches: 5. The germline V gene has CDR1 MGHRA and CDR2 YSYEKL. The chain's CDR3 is CASSHPGQGNEQYF. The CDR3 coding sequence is TGCGCCAGCAGCCACCCCGGACAGGGGAACGAGCAGTACTTC.

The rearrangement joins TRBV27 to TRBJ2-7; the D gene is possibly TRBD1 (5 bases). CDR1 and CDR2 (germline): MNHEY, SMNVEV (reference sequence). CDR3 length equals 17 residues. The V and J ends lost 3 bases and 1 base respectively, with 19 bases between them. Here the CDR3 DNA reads TGTGCCAGCAGTTTCGTGGTGGTAGGACATCGTTCCTACGAGCAGTACTTC. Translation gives CASSFVVVGHRSYEQYF.

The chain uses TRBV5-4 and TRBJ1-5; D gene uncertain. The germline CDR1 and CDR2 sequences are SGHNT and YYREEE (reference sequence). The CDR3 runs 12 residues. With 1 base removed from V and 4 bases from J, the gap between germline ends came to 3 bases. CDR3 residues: CASSLQNQPQHF. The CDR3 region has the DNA TGTGCCAGCAGCTTGCAGAATCAGCCCCAGCATTTT.

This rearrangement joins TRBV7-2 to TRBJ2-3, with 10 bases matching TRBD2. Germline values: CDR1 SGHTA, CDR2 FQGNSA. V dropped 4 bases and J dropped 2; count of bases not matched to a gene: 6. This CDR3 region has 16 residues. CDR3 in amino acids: CASSSETSGYTDTQYF. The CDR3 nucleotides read TGTGCCAGCAGCTCCGAGACTAGCGGGTACACAGATACGCAGTATTTT.

The CDR3 here is CASSPMRLALLNTGELFF. CDR3 DNA sequence: TGTGCCAGCAGCCCAATGCGACTAGCCCTCCTAAACACCGGGGAGCTGTTTTTT. V gene TRBV7-6 combines with J gene TRBJ2-2; 7 bases are a match to TRBD2. Unmatched junction bases numbered 14, after V lost 5 bases and J lost 2 bases. Germline CDR1 reads SGHVS; CDR2 reads FNYEAQ. This CDR3 is built from 18 residues.

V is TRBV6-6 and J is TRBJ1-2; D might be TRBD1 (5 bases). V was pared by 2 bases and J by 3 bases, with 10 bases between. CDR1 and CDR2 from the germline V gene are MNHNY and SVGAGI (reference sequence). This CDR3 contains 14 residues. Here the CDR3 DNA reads TGTGCCAGCAGTTACGGGGACGCGGACTATGGCTACACCTTC. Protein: CASSYGDADYGYTF.

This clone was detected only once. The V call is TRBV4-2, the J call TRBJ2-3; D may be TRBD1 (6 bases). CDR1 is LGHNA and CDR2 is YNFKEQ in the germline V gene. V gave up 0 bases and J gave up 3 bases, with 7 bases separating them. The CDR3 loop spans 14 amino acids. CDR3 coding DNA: TGTGCCAGCAGCCAAGAGGGGACAACAGATACGCAGTATTTT. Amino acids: CASSQEGTTDTQYF.

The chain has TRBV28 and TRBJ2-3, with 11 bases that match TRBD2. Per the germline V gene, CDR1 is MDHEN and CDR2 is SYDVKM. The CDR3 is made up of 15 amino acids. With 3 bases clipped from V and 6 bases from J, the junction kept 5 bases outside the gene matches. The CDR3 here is CASSLLLAGVDTQYF. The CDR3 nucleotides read TGTGCCAGCAGTTTGCTACTAGCGGGAGTGGATACGCAGTATTTT.

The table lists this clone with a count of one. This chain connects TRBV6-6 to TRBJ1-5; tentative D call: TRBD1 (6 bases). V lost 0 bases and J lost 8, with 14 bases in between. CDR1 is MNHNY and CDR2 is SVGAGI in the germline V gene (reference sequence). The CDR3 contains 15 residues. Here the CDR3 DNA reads TGTGCCAGCAGTTACTCCTCCAGGGGAGGTGAGCCCCAGCATTTT. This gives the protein CASSYSSRGGEPQHF.

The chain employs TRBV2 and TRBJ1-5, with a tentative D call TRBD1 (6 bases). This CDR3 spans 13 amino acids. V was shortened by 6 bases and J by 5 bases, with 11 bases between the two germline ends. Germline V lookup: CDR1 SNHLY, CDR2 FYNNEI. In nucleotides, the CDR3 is TGTGCCAGCAGCCAGTACAGGGATCAGCCCCAGCATTTT. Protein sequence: CASSQYRDQPQHF. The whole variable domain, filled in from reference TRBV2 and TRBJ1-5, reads EPEVTQTPSHQVTQMGQEVILRCVPISNHLYFYWYRQILGQKVEFLVSFYNNEISEKSEIFDDQFSVERPDGSNFTLKIRSTKLEDSAMYFCASSQYRDQPQHFGDGTRLSIL.

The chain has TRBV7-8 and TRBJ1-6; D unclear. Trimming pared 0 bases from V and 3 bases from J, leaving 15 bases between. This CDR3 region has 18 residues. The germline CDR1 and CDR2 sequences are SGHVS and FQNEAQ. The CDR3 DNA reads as TGTGCCAGCAGCTTAGCGGCTGGGTCGGCCATCTATAATTCACCCCTCCACTTT. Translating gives CASSLAAGSAIYNSPLHF.

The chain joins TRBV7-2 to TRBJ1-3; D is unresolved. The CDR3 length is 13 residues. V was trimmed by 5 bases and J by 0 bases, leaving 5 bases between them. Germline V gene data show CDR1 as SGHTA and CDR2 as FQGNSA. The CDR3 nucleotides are TGTGCCAGCAGCGCCGACTCTGGAAACACCATATATTTT. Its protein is CASSADSGNTIYF.

CDR3 region: CASSLVWGSYEQYF. The CDR3 DNA reads TGCGCCAGCAGCTTGGTGTGGGGTTCCTACGAGCAGTACTTC. This sequence joins TRBV5-1 and TRBJ2-7; no clear D. Trimming took off 0 bases at V and 1 base at J, with 8 bases between the two ends. Germline lookup yields CDR1 SGHRS and CDR2 YFSETQ. CDR3 length: 14 residues. Looking up the rest from reference TRBV5-1 and TRBJ2-7 gives the full variable domain: KAGVTQTPRYLIKTRGQQVTLSCSPISGHRSVSWYQQTPGQGLQFLFEYFSETQRNKGNFPGRFSGRQFSNSRSEMNVSTLELGDSALYLCASSLVWGSYEQYFGPGTRLTVT.